A selection of T cell receptor beta chains follows, all from one sample in a study of CD8 T cells in Susac syndrome. One entry per CDR3 protein, called by TCRdb with MiXCR from the immunoSEQ multiplex PCR reads. This table holds more than 65,000 distinct CDR3 sequences, 85% to 95% found once. The specimen sequenced was CD8+ T cells from PBMCs. Receptors originate from a human donor in good health. Each CDR3 is given with its conserved first and last residue. Fields, in order: J gene, D gene, V gene, clone size, CDR3 protein, CDR3 DNA. The D gene is left open where the match is weak. Some rows mark clone size as missing; the rest say once, few, many or name a class of expanded clone.

J gene: TRBJ1-5; D gene: NA; V gene: TRBV19; clone size: NA; CDR3 protein: CASSSSGLYQPQHF; CDR3 DNA: TGTGCCAGTAGTTCCTCGGGTCTTTATCAGCCCCAGCATTTT
J gene: TRBJ2-5; D gene: TRBD1; V gene: TRBV24-1; clone size: NA; CDR3 protein: CATSETTGTTLYQETQYF; CDR3 DNA: TGTGCCACCAGTGAAACGACAGGGACCACATTGTACCAAGAGACCCAGTACTTC
J gene: TRBJ1-2; D gene: TRBD1; V gene: TRBV5-6; clone size: NA; CDR3 protein: CASSPPGQGKNYGYTF; CDR3 DNA: TGTGCCAGCAGCCCTCCGGGACAGGGAAAGAACTATGGCTACACCTTC
J gene: TRBJ1-2; D gene: NA; V gene: TRBV4-3; clone size: NA; CDR3 protein: CASSQDSKDPYGYTF; CDR3 DNA: TGCGCCAGCAGCCAAGATTCAAAGGACCCCTATGGCTACACCTTC
J gene: TRBJ2-5; D gene: NA; V gene: TRBV4-2; clone size: NA; CDR3 protein: CASSQDRGETQYF; CDR3 DNA: TGTGCCAGCAGCCAAGATCGAGGAGAGACCCAGTACTTC
J gene: TRBJ2-5; D gene: TRBD2; V gene: TRBV7-9; clone size: NA; CDR3 protein: CASGDGRGAVYQETQYF; CDR3 DNA: TGTGCCAGCGGCGACGGGCGGGGGGCTGTGTACCAAGAGACCCAGTACTTC
J gene: TRBJ2-7; D gene: NA; V gene: TRBV30; clone size: NA; CDR3 protein: CAWSGTTYEQYF; CDR3 DNA: TGTGCCTGGAGCGGGACCACCTACGAGCAGTACTTC
J gene: TRBJ2-2; D gene: NA; V gene: TRBV24-1; clone size: NA; CDR3 protein: CATSAGNTGELFF; CDR3 DNA: TGTGCCACCAGTGCGGGGAACACCGGGGAGCTGTTTTTT
J gene: TRBJ2-5; D gene: NA; V gene: TRBV19; clone size: NA; CDR3 protein: CATGAVETQYF; CDR3 DNA: TGTGCCACAGGGGCGGTGGAGACCCAGTACTTC
J gene: TRBJ2-1; D gene: NA; V gene: TRBV29-1; clone size: once; CDR3 protein: CSGTDTSSYNEQFF; CDR3 DNA: TGCAGCGGAACGGATACAAGCTCCTACAATGAGCAGTTCTTC
J gene: TRBJ2-5; D gene: NA; V gene: TRBV29-1; clone size: NA; CDR3 protein: CSVVKGIIETQYF; CDR3 DNA: TGCAGCGTTGTAAAGGGGATAATTGAGACCCAGTACTTC
J gene: TRBJ2-7; D gene: TRBD2; V gene: TRBV6-5; clone size: NA; CDR3 protein: CASRWTSGTYEQYF; CDR3 DNA: TGTGCCAGCAGATGGACTAGCGGAACCTACGAGCAGTACTTC
J gene: TRBJ1-1; D gene: NA; V gene: TRBV29-1; clone size: once; CDR3 protein: CSVEFRGGGEAFF; CDR3 DNA: TGCAGCGTCGAGTTTCGAGGGGGGGGTGAAGCTTTCTTT
J gene: TRBJ2-1; D gene: TRBD2; V gene: TRBV12-3/TRBV12-4; clone size: NA; CDR3 protein: CASSRLAGGNTYNEQFF; CDR3 DNA: TGTGCCAGCAGTCGACTAGCGGGGGGGAATACCTACAATGAGCAGTTCTTC
J gene: TRBJ1-6; D gene: NA; V gene: TRBV29-1; clone size: once; CDR3 protein: CSASVGGLTLHF; CDR3 DNA: TGCAGCGCCTCGGTCGGCGGCCTCACCCTCCACTTT
J gene: TRBJ2-3; D gene: NA; V gene: TRBV27; clone size: NA; CDR3 protein: CASSPGTATTDTQYF; CDR3 DNA: TGTGCCAGCAGTCCTGGAACGGCCACCACAGATACGCAGTATTTT
J gene: TRBJ2-3; D gene: NA; V gene: TRBV20-1; clone size: NA; CDR3 protein: CSAIPQGDTQYF; CDR3 DNA: TGCAGTGCGATACCTCAGGGAGATACGCAGTATTTT